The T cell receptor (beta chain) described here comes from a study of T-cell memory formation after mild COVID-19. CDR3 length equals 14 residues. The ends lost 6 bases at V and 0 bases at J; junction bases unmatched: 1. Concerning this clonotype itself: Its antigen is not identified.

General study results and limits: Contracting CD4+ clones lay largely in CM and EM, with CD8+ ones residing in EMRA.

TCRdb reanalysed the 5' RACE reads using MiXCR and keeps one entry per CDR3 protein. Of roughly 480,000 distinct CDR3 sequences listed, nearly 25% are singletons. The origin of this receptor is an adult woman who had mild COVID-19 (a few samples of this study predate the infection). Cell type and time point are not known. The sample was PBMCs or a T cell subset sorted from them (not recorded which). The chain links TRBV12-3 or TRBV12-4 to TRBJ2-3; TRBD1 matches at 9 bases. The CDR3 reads CASRQGASTDTQYF. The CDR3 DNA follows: TGTGCCAGCAGACAGGGGGCGAGCACAGATACGCAGTATTTT.